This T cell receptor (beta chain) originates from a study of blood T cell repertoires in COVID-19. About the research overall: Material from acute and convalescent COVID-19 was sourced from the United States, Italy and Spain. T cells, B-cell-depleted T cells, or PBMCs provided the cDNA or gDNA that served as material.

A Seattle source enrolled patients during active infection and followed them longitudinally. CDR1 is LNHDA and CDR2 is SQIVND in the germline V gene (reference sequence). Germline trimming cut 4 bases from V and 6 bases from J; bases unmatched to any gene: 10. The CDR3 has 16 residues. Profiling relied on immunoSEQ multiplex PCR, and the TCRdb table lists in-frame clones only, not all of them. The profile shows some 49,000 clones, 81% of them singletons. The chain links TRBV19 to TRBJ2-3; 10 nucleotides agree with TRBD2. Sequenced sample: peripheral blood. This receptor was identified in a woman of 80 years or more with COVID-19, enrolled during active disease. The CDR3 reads CASSRGPLAGADTQYF. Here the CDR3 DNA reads TGTGCCAGTAGTAGAGGGCCTCTAGCGGGAGCCGATACGCAGTATTTT.